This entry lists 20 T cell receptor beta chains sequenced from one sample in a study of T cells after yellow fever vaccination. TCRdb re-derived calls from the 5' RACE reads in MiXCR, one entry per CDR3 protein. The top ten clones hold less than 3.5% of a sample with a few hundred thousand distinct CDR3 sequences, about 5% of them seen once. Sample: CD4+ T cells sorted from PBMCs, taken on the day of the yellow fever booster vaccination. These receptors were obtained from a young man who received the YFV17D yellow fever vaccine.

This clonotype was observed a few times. The CDR3: CASSLLGLPNQPQHF. The CDR3 DNA sequence: TGTGCCAGCAGCTTACTGGGACTGCCCAATCAGCCCCAGCATTTT. V usage is TRBV5-6 and J usage is TRBJ1-5; tentatively, D is TRBD1 (5 bases). V lost 2 bases and J lost 3, with 12 bases in between. The CDR3 loop spans 15 amino acids. Germline CDR1 SGHDT, CDR2 YYEEEE.

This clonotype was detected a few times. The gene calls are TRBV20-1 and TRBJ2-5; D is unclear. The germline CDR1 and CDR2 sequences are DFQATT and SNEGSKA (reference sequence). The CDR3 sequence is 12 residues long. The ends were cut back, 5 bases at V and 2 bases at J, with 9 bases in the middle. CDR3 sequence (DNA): TGCAGTGCTCGACCCGGGCAAGAGACCCAGTACTTC. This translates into CSARPGQETQYF.

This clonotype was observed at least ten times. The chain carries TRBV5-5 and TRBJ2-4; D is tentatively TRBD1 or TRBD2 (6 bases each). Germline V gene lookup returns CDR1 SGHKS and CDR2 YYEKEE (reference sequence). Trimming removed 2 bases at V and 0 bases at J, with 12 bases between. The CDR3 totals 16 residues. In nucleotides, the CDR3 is TGTGCCAGCAGCTTTATAGGGGGGTTAGCCAAAAACATTCAGTACTTC. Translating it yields CASSFIGGLAKNIQYF.

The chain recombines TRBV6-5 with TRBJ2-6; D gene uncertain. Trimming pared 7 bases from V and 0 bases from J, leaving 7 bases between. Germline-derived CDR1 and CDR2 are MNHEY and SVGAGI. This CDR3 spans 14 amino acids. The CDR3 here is CASKPLSGANVLTF. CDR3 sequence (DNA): TGTGCCAGCAAGCCCCTCTCTGGGGCCAACGTCCTGACTTTC.

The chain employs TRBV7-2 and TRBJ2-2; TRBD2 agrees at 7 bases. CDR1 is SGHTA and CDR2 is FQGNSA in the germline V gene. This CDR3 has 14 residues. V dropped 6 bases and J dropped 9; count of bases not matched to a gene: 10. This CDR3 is CASRLGGWDRELFF. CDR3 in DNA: TGTGCCAGCAGACTCGGGGGGTGGGACCGGGAGCTGTTTTTT.

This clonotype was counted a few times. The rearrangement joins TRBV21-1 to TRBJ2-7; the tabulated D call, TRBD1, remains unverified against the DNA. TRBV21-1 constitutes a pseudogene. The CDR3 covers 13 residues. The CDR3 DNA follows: TGTGCCAGCAGCACCCGGACAGGGGGTTCGAAGTACGTC. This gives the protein CASSTRTGGSKYV.

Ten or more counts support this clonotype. CDR3 protein: CASSQGLTGGNAGANVLTF. Written as DNA, the CDR3 is TGCGCCAGCAGCCAAGGTCTCACAGGGGGAAATGCTGGGGCCAACGTCCTGACTTTC. The chain recombines TRBV4-3 with TRBJ2-6, with TRBD1 matching over 8 bases. The V gene's germline CDR1 is LGHNA and CDR2 YSLEER. The V gene end was trimmed by 1 base and the J gene end by 2 bases; junction bases not matched to a gene: 10. The CDR3 runs to 19 residues.

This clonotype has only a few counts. The CDR3 coding sequence is TGCGCCAGCAGCTTGGACAGGGGGACGAACGAGCAGTACTTC. Translated: CASSLDRGTNEQYF. The V and J genes are TRBV5-1 and TRBJ2-7, with 8 nucleotides matching TRBD1. Germline loops: CDR1 SGHRS, CDR2 YFSETQ. The CDR3 is 14 amino acids. Germline trimming cut 0 bases from V and 5 bases from J; bases unmatched to any gene: 4.

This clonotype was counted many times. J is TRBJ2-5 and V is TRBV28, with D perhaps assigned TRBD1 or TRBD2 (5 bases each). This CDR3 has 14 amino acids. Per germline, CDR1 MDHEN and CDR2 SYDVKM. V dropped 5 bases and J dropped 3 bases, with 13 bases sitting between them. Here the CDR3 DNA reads TGTGCCAGCAGTCCCATGAGGGGAGAAGAGACCCAGTACTTC. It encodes CASSPMRGEETQYF.

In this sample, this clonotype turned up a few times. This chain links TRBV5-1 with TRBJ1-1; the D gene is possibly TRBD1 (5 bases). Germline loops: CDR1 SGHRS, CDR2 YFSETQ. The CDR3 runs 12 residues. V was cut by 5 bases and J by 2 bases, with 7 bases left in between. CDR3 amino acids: CASRDSNTEAFF. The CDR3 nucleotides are TGCGCCAGCAGAGACAGCAACACTGAAGCTTTCTTT.

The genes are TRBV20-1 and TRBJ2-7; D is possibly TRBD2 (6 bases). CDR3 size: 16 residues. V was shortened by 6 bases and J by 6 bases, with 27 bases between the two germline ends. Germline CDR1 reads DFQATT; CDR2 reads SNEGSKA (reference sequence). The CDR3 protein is CSAPALTGTYLGEQYV. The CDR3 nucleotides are TGCAGTGCCCCCGCCCTAACCGGGACTTACTTAGGCGAGCAGTACGTC.

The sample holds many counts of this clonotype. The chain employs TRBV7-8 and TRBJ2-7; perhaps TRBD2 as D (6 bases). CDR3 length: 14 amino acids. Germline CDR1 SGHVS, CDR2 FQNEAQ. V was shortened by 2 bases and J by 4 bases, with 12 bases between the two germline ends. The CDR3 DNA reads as TGTGCCAGCAGCTTATATCGGGAGTGGTACGAGCAGTACTTC. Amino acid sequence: CASSLYREWYEQYF.

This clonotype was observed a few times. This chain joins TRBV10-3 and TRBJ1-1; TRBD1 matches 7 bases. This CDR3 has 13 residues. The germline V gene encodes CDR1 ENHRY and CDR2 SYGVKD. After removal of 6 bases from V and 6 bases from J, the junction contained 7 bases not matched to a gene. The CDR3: CAISQGEGSEAFF. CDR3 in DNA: TGTGCCATCAGCCAGGGGGAAGGGTCTGAAGCTTTCTTT.

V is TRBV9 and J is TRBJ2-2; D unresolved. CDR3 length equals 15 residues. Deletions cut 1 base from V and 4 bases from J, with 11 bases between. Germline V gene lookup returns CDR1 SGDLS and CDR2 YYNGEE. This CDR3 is CASSVNQYGTGELFF. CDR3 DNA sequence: TGTGCCAGCAGCGTAAATCAGTACGGCACCGGGGAGCTGTTTTTT.

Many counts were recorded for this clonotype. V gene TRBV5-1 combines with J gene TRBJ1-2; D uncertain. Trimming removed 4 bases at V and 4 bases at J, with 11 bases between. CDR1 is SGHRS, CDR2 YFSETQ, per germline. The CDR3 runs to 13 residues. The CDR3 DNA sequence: TGCGCCAGCAGCGCTGGACCTAGCTATGGCTACACCTTC. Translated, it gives CASSAGPSYGYTF.

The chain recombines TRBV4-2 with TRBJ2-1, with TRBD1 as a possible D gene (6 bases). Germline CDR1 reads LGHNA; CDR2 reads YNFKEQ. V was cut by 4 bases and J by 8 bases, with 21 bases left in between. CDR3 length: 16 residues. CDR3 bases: TGTGCCAGCAGCCGTGGGGCAGGGGCTCCACTCGATGAGCAGTTCTTC. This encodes CASSRGAGAPLDEQFF.

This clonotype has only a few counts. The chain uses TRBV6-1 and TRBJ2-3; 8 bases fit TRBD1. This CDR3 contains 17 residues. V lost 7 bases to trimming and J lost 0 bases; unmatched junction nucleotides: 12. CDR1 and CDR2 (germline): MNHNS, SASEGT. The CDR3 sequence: CASKDQGALISTDTQYF. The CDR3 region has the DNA TGTGCCAGCAAAGACCAGGGGGCATTGATAAGCACAGATACGCAGTATTTT.

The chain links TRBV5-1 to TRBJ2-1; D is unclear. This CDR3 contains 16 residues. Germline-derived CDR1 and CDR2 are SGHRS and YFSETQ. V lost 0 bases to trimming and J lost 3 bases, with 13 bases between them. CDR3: CASSLATEPYYNEQFF. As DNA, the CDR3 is TGCGCCAGCAGCTTGGCAACTGAACCATACTACAATGAGCAGTTCTTC.

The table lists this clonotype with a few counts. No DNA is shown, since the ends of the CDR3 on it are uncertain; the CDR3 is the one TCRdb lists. The CDR3 loop is CASSKWGQGSPPYNEQFF. The rearrangement uses TRBV21-1 and TRBJ2-1; the table gives TRBD1 as D, unverified against the DNA. TRBV21-1 is noted as a pseudogene. The CDR3 contains 18 residues when both ends are counted.

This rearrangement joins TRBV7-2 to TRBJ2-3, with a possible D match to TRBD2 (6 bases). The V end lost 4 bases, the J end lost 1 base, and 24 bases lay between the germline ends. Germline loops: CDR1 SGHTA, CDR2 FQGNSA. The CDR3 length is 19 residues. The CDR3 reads CASSSRRGSGGVGTDTQYF. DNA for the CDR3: TGTGCCAGCAGCTCTAGGCGTGGCTCGGGCGGGGTGGGCACAGATACGCAGTATTTT.